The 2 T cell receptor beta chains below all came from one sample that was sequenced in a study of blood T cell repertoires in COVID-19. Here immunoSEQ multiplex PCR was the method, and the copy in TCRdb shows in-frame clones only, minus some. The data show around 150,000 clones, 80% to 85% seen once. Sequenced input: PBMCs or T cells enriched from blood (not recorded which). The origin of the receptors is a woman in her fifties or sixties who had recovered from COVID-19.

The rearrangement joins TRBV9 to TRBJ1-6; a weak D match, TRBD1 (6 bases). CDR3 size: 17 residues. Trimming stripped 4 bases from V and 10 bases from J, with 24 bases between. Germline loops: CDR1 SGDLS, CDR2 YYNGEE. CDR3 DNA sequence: TGTGCCAGCAGCCCGCGCCCCGATGCGGGGGCTAAGTCACCCCTCCACTTT. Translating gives CASSPRPDAGAKSPLHF.

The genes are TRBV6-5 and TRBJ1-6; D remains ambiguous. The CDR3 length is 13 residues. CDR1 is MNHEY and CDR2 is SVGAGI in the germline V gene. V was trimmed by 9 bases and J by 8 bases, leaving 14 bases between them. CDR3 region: CASGPGSDSPLHF. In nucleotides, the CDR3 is TGTGCCAGTGGGCCAGGTAGTGATTCACCCCTCCACTTT.